This T cell receptor beta chain was obtained from a study of T cells after posttransplantation cyclophosphamide. Findings and limits, study-wide: After PTCy, TRB diversity resembled that of CNI/methotrexate controls. Tissue-infiltrating T cells from skin or gut overlapped little with blood T cells.

A marrow graft followed busulfan-fludarabine conditioning, with cyclophosphamide on days +3 and +4. The data were produced by immunoSEQ multiplex PCR, yet TCRdb's version contains in-frame clones alone and is incomplete. The sample has 35,000 to 50,000 clones, about nine tenths seen once; the top ten hold 2% to 2.5%. About this clone: Its specificity is not known.

Germline assignment: CDR1 LNHDA and CDR2 SQIVND (reference sequence). V lost 2 bases and J 6 bases, leaving 13 bases between the germline ends. The CDR3 runs to 14 residues. This receptor was identified in a male patient aged 55-69 years who received an allogeneic stem cell transplant from a related donor and was CMV-positive. Part of the T cell pool may stem from the graft donor. V gene TRBV19 combines with J gene TRBJ1-2, with a weak D call TRBD1 (6 bases). The material sequenced was PBMCs, taken 62 days after allogeneic stem cell transplant with posttransplant cyclophosphamide. The CDR3, as DNA: TGTGCCAGTAGTATACAGGGGAGAGAGAATGGCTACACCTTC. This sequence encodes CASSIQGRENGYTF.